The 2 T cell receptor beta chains below all came from one sample that was sequenced in a study of blood T cell repertoires in COVID-19. TCRdb keeps only in-frame clones here, not all; method: immunoSEQ multiplex PCR. The repertoire holds approximately 60,000 clones, roughly four fifths seen once, with about 20% in the top ten. Sequencing was carried out using peripheral blood. These TCRs come from a man aged 55 to 70 with acute or convalescent COVID-19.

This clone was observed a few times. V usage is TRBV27 and J usage is TRBJ1-2, with TRBD1 matching over 7 bases. The V gene end was trimmed by 5 bases and the J gene end by 5 bases; junction bases not matched to a gene: 5. CDR1 is MNHEY and CDR2 is SMNVEV in the germline V gene (reference sequence). This CDR3 contains 13 residues. The CDR3 is CASSPDRRYGYTF. The CDR3 DNA reads as TGTGCCAGCAGTCCGGACAGGCGGTATGGCTACACCTTC.

This clone was detected a few times. This sequence joins TRBV24-1 and TRBJ2-7; 9 bases fit TRBD2. The length of the CDR3 is 20 residues. CDR1 is KGHDR, CDR2 SFDVKD, per germline. V lost 5 bases, J lost 3 bases, and 22 bases stayed unmatched. CDR3: CATSGVVREGQMRGRYEQYF. In DNA form, the CDR3 reads TGTGCCACCAGTGGAGTTGTGCGGGAGGGCCAGATGAGAGGCCGCTACGAGCAGTACTTC.